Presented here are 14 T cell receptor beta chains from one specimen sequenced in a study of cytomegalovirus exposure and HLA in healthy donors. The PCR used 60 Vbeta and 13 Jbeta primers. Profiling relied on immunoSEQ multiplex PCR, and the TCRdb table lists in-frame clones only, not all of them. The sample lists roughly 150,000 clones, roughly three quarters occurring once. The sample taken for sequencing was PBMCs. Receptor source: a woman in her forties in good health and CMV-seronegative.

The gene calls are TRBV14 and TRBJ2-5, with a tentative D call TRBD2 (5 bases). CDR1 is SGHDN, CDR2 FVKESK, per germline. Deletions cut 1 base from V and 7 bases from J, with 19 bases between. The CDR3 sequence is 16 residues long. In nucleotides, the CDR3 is TGTGCCAGCAGCCAAGCGGTCACGCGGGTGGGTGGGACCCAGTACTTC. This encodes CASSQAVTRVGGTQYF.

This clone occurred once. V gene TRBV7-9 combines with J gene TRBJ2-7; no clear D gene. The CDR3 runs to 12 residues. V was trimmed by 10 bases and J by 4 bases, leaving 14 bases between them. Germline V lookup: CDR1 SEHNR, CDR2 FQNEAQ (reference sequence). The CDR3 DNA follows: TGTGCCATCCGAGGATCGGAGTACGAGCAGTACTTC. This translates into CAIRGSEYEQYF. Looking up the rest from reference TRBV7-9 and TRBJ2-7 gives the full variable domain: DTGVSQNPRHKITKRGQNVTFRCDPISEHNRLYWYRQTLGQGPEFLTYFQNEAQLEKSRLLSDRFSAERPKGSFSTLEIQRTEQGDSAMYLCAIRGSEYEQYFGPGTRLTVT.

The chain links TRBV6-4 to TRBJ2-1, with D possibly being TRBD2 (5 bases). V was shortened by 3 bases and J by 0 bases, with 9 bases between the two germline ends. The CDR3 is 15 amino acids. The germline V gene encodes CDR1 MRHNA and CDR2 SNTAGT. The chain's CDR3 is CASSEGLGSYNEQFF. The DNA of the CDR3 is TGTGCCAGCAGTGAAGGACTTGGCTCCTACAATGAGCAGTTCTTC.

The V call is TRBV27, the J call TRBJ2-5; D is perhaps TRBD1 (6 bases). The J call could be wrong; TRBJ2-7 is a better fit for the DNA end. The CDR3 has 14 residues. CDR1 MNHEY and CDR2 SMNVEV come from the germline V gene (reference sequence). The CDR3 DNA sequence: TGTGCCAGCAGCCGTCAGGGGCAGTCCTACGAGCAGTACTTC. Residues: CASSRQGQSYEQYF.

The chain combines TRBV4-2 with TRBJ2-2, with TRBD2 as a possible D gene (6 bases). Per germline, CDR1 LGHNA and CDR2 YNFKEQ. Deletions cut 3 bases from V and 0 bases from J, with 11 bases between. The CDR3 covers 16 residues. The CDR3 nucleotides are TGTGCCAGCAGCCAGGAGGACTATGCGAACACCGGGGAGCTGTTTTTT. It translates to CASSQEDYANTGELFF.

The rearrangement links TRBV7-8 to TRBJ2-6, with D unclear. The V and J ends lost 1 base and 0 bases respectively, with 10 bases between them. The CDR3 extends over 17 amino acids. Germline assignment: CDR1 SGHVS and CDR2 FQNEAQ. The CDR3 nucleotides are TGTGCCAGCAGCTTAGTCCCGGGTAACTCTGGGGCCAACGTCCTGACTTTC. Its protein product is CASSLVPGNSGANVLTF.

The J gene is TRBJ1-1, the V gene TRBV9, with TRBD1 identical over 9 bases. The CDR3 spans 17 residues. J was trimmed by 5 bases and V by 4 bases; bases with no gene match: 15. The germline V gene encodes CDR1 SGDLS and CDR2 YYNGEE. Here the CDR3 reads CASSPSGSDRGFTEAFF. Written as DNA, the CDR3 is TGTGCCAGCAGCCCCTCCGGCTCTGACAGGGGGTTTACTGAAGCTTTCTTT.

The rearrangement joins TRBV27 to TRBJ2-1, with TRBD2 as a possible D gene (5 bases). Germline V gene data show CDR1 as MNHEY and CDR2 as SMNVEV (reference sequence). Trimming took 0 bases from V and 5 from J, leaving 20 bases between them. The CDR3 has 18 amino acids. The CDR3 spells CASSLSYRRAQQNNEQFF. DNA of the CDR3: TGTGCCAGCAGTTTATCGTATCGGCGGGCACAACAAAACAATGAGCAGTTCTTC.

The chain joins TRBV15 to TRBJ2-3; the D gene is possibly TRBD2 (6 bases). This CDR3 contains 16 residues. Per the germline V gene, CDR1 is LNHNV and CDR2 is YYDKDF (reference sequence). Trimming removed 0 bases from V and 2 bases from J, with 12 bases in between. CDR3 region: CATSRDTGRYTDTQYF. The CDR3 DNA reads TGTGCCACCAGCAGAGACACGGGGAGGTACACAGATACGCAGTATTTT.

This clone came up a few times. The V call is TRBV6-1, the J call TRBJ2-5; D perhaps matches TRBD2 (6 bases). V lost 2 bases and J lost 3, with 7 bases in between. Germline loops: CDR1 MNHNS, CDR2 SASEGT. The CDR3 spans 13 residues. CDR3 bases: TGTGCCAGCAGTGAATGGGGGGAAGAGACCCAGTACTTC. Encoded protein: CASSEWGEETQYF.

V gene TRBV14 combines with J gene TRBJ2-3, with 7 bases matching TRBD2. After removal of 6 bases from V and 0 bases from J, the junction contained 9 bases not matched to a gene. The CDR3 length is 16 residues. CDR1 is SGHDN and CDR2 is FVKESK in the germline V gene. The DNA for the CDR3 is TGTGCCAGCAGGCGCCTCGGACTAGTCAGCACAGATACGCAGTATTTT. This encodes CASRRLGLVSTDTQYF.

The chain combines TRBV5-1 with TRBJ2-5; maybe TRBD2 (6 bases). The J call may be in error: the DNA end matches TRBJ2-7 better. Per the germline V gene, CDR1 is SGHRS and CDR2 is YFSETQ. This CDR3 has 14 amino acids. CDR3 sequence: CASSRDSDRDEQYF. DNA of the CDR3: TGCGCCAGCAGCCGGGACTCCGATCGAGACGAGCAGTACTTC.

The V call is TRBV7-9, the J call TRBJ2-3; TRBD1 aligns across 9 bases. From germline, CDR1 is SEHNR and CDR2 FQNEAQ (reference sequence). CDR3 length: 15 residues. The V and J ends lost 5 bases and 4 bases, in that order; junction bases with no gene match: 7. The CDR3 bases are TGTGCCAGCAGCCTAACAGGGGGCGCGGCAGATACGCAGTATTTT. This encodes CASSLTGGAADTQYF.

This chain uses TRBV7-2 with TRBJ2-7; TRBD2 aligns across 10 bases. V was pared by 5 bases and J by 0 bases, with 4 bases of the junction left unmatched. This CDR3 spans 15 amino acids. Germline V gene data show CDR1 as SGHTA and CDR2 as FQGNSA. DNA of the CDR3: TGTGCCAGCAGCCGCAGCGGGGGGGCCTCCTACGAGCAGTACTTC. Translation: CASSRSGGASYEQYF.